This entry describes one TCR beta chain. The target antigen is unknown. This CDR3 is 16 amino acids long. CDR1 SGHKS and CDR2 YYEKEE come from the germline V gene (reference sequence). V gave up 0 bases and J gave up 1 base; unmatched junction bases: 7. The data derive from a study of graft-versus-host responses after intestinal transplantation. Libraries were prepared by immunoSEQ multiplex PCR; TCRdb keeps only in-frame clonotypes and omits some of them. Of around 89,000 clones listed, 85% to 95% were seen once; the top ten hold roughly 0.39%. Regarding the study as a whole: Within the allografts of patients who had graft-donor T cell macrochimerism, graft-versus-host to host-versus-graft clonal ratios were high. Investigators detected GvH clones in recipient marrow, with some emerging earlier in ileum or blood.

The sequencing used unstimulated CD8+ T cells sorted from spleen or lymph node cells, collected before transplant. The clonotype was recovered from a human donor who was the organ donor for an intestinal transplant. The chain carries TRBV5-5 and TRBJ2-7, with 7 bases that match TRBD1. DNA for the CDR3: TGTGCCAGCAGCTTGGGCCCCGGGACAGATTCCTACGAGCAGTACTTC. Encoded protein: CASSLGPGTDSYEQYF.